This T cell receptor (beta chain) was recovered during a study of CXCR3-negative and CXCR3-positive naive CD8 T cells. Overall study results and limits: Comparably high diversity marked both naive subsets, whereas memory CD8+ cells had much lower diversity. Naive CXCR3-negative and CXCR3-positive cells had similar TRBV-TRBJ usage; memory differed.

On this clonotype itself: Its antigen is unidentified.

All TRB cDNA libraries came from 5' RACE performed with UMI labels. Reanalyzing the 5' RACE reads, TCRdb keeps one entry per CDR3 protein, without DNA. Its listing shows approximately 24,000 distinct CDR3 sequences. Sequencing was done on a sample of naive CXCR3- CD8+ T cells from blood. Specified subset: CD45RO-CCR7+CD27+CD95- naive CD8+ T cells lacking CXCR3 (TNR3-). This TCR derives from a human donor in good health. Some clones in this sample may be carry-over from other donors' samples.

CDR3 loop: CASGKGDNYEQYF. V usage is TRBV7-6 and J usage is TRBJ2-7; TCRdb returns TRBD1, unconfirmable since there is no DNA. Germline V gives CDR1 SGHVS, CDR2 FNYEAQ. The CDR3 runs 13 residues. Combining the CDR3 with reference TRBV7-6 and TRBJ2-7 gives the whole variable domain GAGVSQSPRYKVTKRGQDVALRCDPISGHVSLYWYRQALGQGPEFLTYFNYEAQQDKSGLPNDRFSAERPEGSISTLTIQRTEQRDSAMYRCASGKGDNYEQYFGPGTRLTVT.